This TCR beta chain was recorded in a study of blood T cell repertoires in COVID-19. Study-wide context: Sources were T cells, B-cell-depleted T cells, or PBMCs; the material itself was cDNA or gDNA.

The germline V gene has CDR1 MNHEY and CDR2 SMNVEV (reference sequence). This CDR3 is built from 15 residues. The V and J ends lost 4 bases and 7 bases, in that order; junction bases with no gene match: 10. In the study's own analysis: The assay estimated nucleated cells by amplifying reference gene primers. Produced via immunoSEQ multiplex PCR; TCRdb's table is partial and in-frame only. That table supplies the V and J calls and clone size; D and trimming were determined from the DNA. Of approximately 440,000 clones detected, 90% appear once; the ten largest clones hold 0.6%. The TCR originated in a man younger than 30 who had recovered from COVID-19. This sequence joins TRBV27 and TRBJ1-2; 9 bases fit TRBD1. Specimen: PBMCs or T cells enriched from blood (not recorded which). The CDR3 sequence is CASSYPGQGPAGYTF. The CDR3 DNA follows: TGTGCCAGCAGTTACCCGGGACAGGGCCCCGCTGGCTACACCTTC.